Listed here are 14 T cell receptor beta chains from one sample, sequenced in a study of human T cells and chemical hapten exposure. Time point: patch test 3, about 24 weeks after DPC sensitization. Specified treatment: therapeutic diphenylcyclopropenone sensitization with weekly scalp DPC. One entry per CDR3 protein results from TCRdb running MiXCR on the RACE reads. The profile covers about 160,000 distinct CDR3 sequences, with around a quarter appearing a single time and 2.1% taken by the ten largest. Specimen: whole blood, collected in connection with sensitization to the hapten diphenylcyclopropenone (DPC). The origin of the receptors is a woman aged 18-29 years with alopecia areata. Some clones in this sample may be carry-over from other donors' samples.

This clonotype was seen only a few times. The gene calls are TRBV25-1 and TRBJ1-2, with a tentative D call TRBD1 (5 bases). The germline V gene has CDR1 MGHDK and CDR2 SYGVNS. The V end was cut by 6 bases, the J end by 2 bases, with 7 bases between. CDR3 length: 12 residues. The CDR3 DNA reads TGTGCCAGCAGCGGGGGAAACTATGGCTACACCTTC. Residues: CASSGGNYGYTF.

This clonotype appeared a few times. The V and J genes are TRBV4-2 and TRBJ1-1; D is ambiguous. Deletions cut 4 bases from V and 1 base from J, with 10 bases between. Germline V lookup: CDR1 LGHNA, CDR2 YNFKEQ. CDR3 length equals 14 residues. The CDR3 DNA reads TGTGCCAGCAGCCCCCGAGGTCAGAACACTGAAGCTTTCTTT. It specifies CASSPRGQNTEAFF.

This clonotype was counted only a few times. The chain has TRBV4-2 and TRBJ1-6; D is perhaps TRBD1 (5 bases). The V and J ends lost 1 base and 4 bases respectively, with 14 bases between them. The CDR3 runs to 17 residues. Germline values: CDR1 LGHNA, CDR2 YNFKEQ. The CDR3 loop is CASSQAGGSEYNSPLHF. CDR3 coding DNA: TGTGCCAGCAGCCAAGCGGGGGGAAGCGAGTATAATTCACCCCTCCACTTT.

This chain joins TRBV6-5 and TRBJ2-7, with D uncertain. Trimming took off 7 bases at V and 6 bases at J, with 25 bases between the two ends. The CDR3 has 16 amino acids. From germline, CDR1 is MNHEY and CDR2 SVGAGI. The CDR3 DNA reads TGTGCCAGCACCGAAACCGGGCCTAATCATTTCCTCGAGCAGTACTTC. This encodes CASTETGPNHFLEQYF.

DNA of the CDR3: TGTGCCAGCAGGTCCGGGACAGGGAATTCACCCCTCCACTTT. The encoded protein is CASRSGTGNSPLHF. The chain couples TRBV7-9 to TRBJ1-6; 9 positions agree with TRBD1. CDR1 is SEHNR and CDR2 is FQNEAQ in the germline V gene (reference sequence). This CDR3 spans 14 amino acids. The V segment lost 6 bases and the J segment 7 bases; nucleotides outside the gene matches: 4.

The chain uses TRBV29-1 and TRBJ2-4, with 7 nucleotides matching TRBD1. J gave up 6 bases and V 4 bases, and 9 bases lay outside the gene matches. The CDR3 runs to 14 residues. Germline values: CDR1 SQVTM, CDR2 ANQGSEA. The CDR3 sequence is CSVVIRGQANIQYF. The CDR3 DNA follows: TGCAGCGTTGTGATTAGGGGGCAGGCAAACATTCAGTACTTC.

V and J are TRBV11-2 and TRBJ2-3; weak D call: TRBD1 (6 bases). The V end lost 8 bases, the J end lost 2 bases, and 14 bases lay between the germline ends. CDR1 and CDR2 (germline): SGHAT, FQNNGV. This CDR3 is 14 amino acids long. The DNA of the CDR3 is TGTGCCAGCTGTCAGGGGTTTCTCACAGATACGCAGTATTTT. Protein sequence: CASCQGFLTDTQYF. The full variable domain, in which reference TRBV11-2 and TRBJ2-3 provide the parts outside the CDR3, is EAGVAQSPRYKIIEKRQSVAFWCNPISGHATLYWYQQILGQGPKLLIQFQNNGVVDDSQLPKDRFSAERLKGVDSTLKIQPAKLEDSAVYLCASCQGFLTDTQYFGPGTRLTVL.

This rearrangement joins TRBV6-5 to TRBJ1-1; D remains unclear. Germline lookup yields CDR1 MNHEY and CDR2 SVGAGI. There are 14 residues in the CDR3. The ends were cut back, 5 bases at V and 2 bases at J, with 12 bases in the middle. The CDR3 protein is CASSGSESNTEAFF. CDR3 bases: TGTGCCAGCAGTGGTTCAGAGAGCAACACTGAAGCTTTCTTT.

The V gene is TRBV29-1, the J gene TRBJ1-1; possibly TRBD1 for D (5 bases). Germline assignment: CDR1 SQVTM and CDR2 ANQGSEA. V lost 7 bases to trimming and J lost 1 base, with 13 bases between them. The CDR3 loop spans 13 amino acids. CDR3 sequence reads: CSAGGFWNTEAFF. CDR3 bases: TGCAGCGCTGGGGGGTTTTGGAACACTGAAGCTTTCTTT.

The sample holds a few counts of this clonotype. The gene calls are TRBV29-1 and TRBJ2-3, with a possible D match to TRBD1 (5 bases). V was pared by 6 bases and J by 5 bases, with 15 bases between. Germline V gene data show CDR1 as SQVTM and CDR2 as ANQGSEA. CDR3 size: 13 residues. CDR3 in DNA: TGCAGCGTAGGTGGTGGCAGGGAAGATACGCAGTATTTT. This encodes CSVGGGREDTQYF.

The V gene is TRBV5-1, the J gene TRBJ2-2; 9 bases are shared with TRBD1. The germline V gene encodes CDR1 SGHRS and CDR2 YFSETQ. The CDR3 is made up of 16 amino acids. The junction had 3 bases not matched to a gene; V was cut back by 0 bases and J by 3 bases. CDR3 in amino acids: CASSLGTGAYTGELFF. For the CDR3, the DNA is TGCGCCAGCAGCTTGGGGACAGGGGCCTACACCGGGGAGCTGTTTTTT.

This clonotype was detected many times. J is TRBJ2-1 and V is TRBV29-1, with no clear D. Germline-derived CDR1 and CDR2 are SQVTM and ANQGSEA. Trimming pared 7 bases from V and 1 base from J, leaving 8 bases between. This CDR3 has 12 amino acids. The CDR3: CSAGRSYNEQFF. The DNA of the CDR3 is TGCAGCGCGGGTCGGTCCTACAATGAGCAGTTCTTC.

This clonotype was counted a few times. The DNA of the CDR3 is TGTGCCAGCAGCCGATCAGGGGGCTACGAGCAGTACTTC. Protein: CASSRSGGYEQYF. The chain joins TRBV11-1 to TRBJ2-7, with TRBD1 identical over 7 bases. With V trimmed by 5 bases and J by 3 bases, 4 bases remained unmatched. The CDR3 spans 13 residues. In germline, CDR1 is SGHAT, CDR2 FQDESV (reference sequence).

A few counts support this clonotype. This chain connects TRBV20-1 to TRBJ2-1; 9 bases match TRBD2. CDR3 length: 14 amino acids. J was trimmed by 4 bases and V by 3 bases; bases with no gene match: 4. Germline V gene lookup returns CDR1 DFQATT and CDR2 SNEGSKA (reference sequence). For the CDR3, the DNA is TGCAGTGCTAGGGGACTAGCAAGTTACAATGAGCAGTTCTTC. Translated, it gives CSARGLASYNEQFF.